Following are 26 T cell receptor beta chains from one sample sequenced in a study of preoperative IRX-2 immunotherapy in early breast cancer. Only in-frame clones appear in the TCRdb table, and some are missing; sequencing was by immunoSEQ multiplex PCR. The sample lists some 30,000 clones, around 86% seen once, with roughly 2.6% in the top ten. Treatment noted: preoperative locoregional IRX-2 cytokine immunotherapy. The sequences come from lymph node tissue, collected from a patient treated with IRX-2 immunotherapy. The receptors derive from a human donor with breast cancer.

V is TRBV5-1 and J is TRBJ1-4; perhaps TRBD1 as D (6 bases). V lost 1 base and J 5 bases, leaving 15 bases between the germline ends. Germline CDR1 and CDR2: SGHRS and YFSETQ. The CDR3 loop spans 16 amino acids. The CDR3 nucleotides read TGCGCCAGCAGCTTGTCTCCCGCAGGGGAAAATGAAAAACTGTTTTTT. It codes for CASSLSPAGENEKLFF.

This chain connects TRBV6-8 to TRBJ2-1, with TRBD1 as a possible D gene (6 bases). Trimming took 5 bases from V and 4 from J, leaving 15 bases between them. The CDR3 has 15 residues. Germline V lookup: CDR1 MNHGY, CDR2 SAAAGT. CDR3 nucleotides: TGTGCCAGCAGTGTTGAGGGACACCGTTACAATGAGCAGTTCTTC. Encoded protein: CASSVEGHRYNEQFF.

The gene calls are TRBV6-8 and TRBJ1-5; TRBD1 matches at 8 bases. The CDR3 is 14 residues long. Per the germline V gene, CDR1 is MNHGY and CDR2 is SAAAGT. V dropped 2 bases and J dropped 6; count of bases not matched to a gene: 3. The CDR3: CASSYLTGVQPQHF. CDR3 DNA sequence: TGTGCCAGCAGTTACCTGACAGGGGTTCAGCCCCAGCATTTT.

The chain uses TRBV11-3 and TRBJ2-7; 8 bases are a match to TRBD2. V trimming: 5 bases; J trimming: 4 bases; junction bases outside the gene matches: 7. This CDR3 spans 14 amino acids. Germline V gene sequence: CDR1 SGHNT, CDR2 YENEEA. The chain's CDR3 is CASSPRGGTYEQYF. In nucleotides, the CDR3 is TGTGCCAGCAGCCCCCGGGGGGGGACATACGAGCAGTACTTC.

This chain joins TRBV19 and TRBJ1-6; 8 bases are a match to TRBD1. CDR1 LNHDA and CDR2 SQIVND come from the germline V gene (reference sequence). This CDR3 contains 17 residues. With V trimmed by 6 bases and J by 7 bases, 14 bases remained unmatched. The CDR3, as DNA: TGTGCCAGTAGAGGCCGGGGGACAGGAGGTTCGAATTCACCCCTCCACTTT. Its protein is CASRGRGTGGSNSPLHF.

J is TRBJ1-2 and V is TRBV6-8; 7 bases match TRBD1. The ends lost 5 bases at V and 8 bases at J; junction bases unmatched: 17. The CDR3 sequence is 16 residues long. In germline, CDR1 is MNHGY, CDR2 SAAAGT. DNA of the CDR3: TGTGCCAGCAGTGCTGATTGGACAGGAGGGATATTCGGCTACACCTTC. Translating it yields CASSADWTGGIFGYTF.

By share, this clone counts as medium-sized. The J gene is TRBJ2-7, the V gene TRBV11-3; TRBD2 might be the D (6 bases). Trimming took off 3 bases at V and 6 bases at J, with 15 bases between the two ends. Germline V gene lookup returns CDR1 SGHNT and CDR2 YENEEA. The CDR3 length is 14 residues. The CDR3 region is CASSFGSGGVEQYF. CDR3 nucleotide sequence: TGTGCCAGCAGCTTTGGCTCCGGAGGGGTCGAGCAGTACTTC.

The CDR3 region has the DNA TGTGCCAGTAAGATAGCGGGATTCTACAATGAGCAGTTCTTC. Its translation: CASKIAGFYNEQFF. This chain connects TRBV19 to TRBJ2-1; 8 bases fit TRBD2. The V gene end was trimmed by 7 bases and the J gene end by 3 bases; junction bases not matched to a gene: 5. This CDR3 contains 14 residues. Per the germline V gene, CDR1 is LNHDA and CDR2 is SQIVND (reference sequence).

The rearrangement links TRBV28 to TRBJ1-1, with 7 bases that match TRBD1. CDR3 length: 14 amino acids. Germline assignment: CDR1 MDHEN and CDR2 SYDVKM. V dropped 7 bases and J dropped 1; count of bases not matched to a gene: 6. The CDR3 sequence: CASIRGSGNTEAFF. CDR3 DNA: TGTGCCAGCATCAGGGGGAGTGGGAACACTGAAGCTTTCTTT.

Only one count was recorded for this clone. The V call is TRBV29-1, the J call TRBJ1-3, with D maybe TRBD1 (5 bases). Germline CDR1 SQVTM, CDR2 ANQGSEA. This CDR3 has 13 amino acids. V was cut by 5 bases and J by 8 bases, with 16 bases left in between. For the CDR3, the DNA is TGCAGCGTTCAGGGAGTGGTTAGCGACACCATATATTTT. Protein: CSVQGVVSDTIYF.

The rearrangement uses TRBV30 and TRBJ1-2; D might be TRBD1 (5 bases). Germline CDR1 reads GTSNPN; CDR2 reads SVGIG (reference sequence). The CDR3 spans 15 residues. V shed 3 bases and J shed 3 bases, with 17 bases lying between them. The CDR3 DNA sequence: TGTGCCTGGAGGTCCCGGGACCAGTACTACTATGGCTACACCTTC. This sequence encodes CAWRSRDQYYYGYTF.

J is TRBJ2-7 and V is TRBV15, with 10 bases aligning to TRBD1. V lost 3 bases and J lost 4; bases outside the gene matches: 3. The CDR3 spans 14 residues. Germline V gene data show CDR1 as LNHNV and CDR2 as YYDKDF (reference sequence). The CDR3 bases are TGTGCCACCAGCAGCGGGACAGGGGATTACGAGCAGTACTTC. It yields the protein CATSSGTGDYEQYF.

The genes are TRBV30 and TRBJ2-1, with D unclear. From germline, CDR1 is GTSNPN and CDR2 SVGIG (reference sequence). Trimming removed 2 bases from V and 2 bases from J, with 10 bases in between. This CDR3 contains 14 residues. The CDR3 DNA sequence: TGTGCCTGGAGTCACGTAGGGCCCTACAATGAGCAGTTCTTC. It is translated as CAWSHVGPYNEQFF.

The chain employs TRBV6-8 and TRBJ2-7, with D perhaps assigned TRBD1 or TRBD2 (6 bases each). The CDR3 sequence is 12 residues long. The ends were cut back, 7 bases at V and 7 bases at J, with 14 bases in the middle. Per germline, CDR1 MNHGY and CDR2 SAAAGT. DNA for the CDR3: TGTGCCAGCACGGAGGGGGGCTGGGAGCAGTACTTC. As protein: CASTEGGWEQYF.

The rearrangement links TRBV1 to TRBJ2-1; the table assigns TRBD2, which was not confirmed against the DNA. TRBV1 is a pseudogene segment. The CDR3 covers 18 residues. CDR3 in amino acids: CASSQEMSTGEGRDEQFF. CDR3 bases: TGCGCCAGCAGCCAAGAAATGTCTACGGGGGAGGGCCGAGATGAGCAGTTCTTC.

The chain recombines TRBV5-1 with TRBJ2-2, with 7 bases matching TRBD2. V dropped 2 bases and J dropped 4; count of bases not matched to a gene: 2. Germline V gene lookup returns CDR1 SGHRS and CDR2 YFSETQ. The CDR3 sequence is 14 residues long. CDR3 amino acids: CASSFASGTGELFF. CDR3 DNA sequence: TGCGCCAGCAGCTTCGCTAGCGGCACCGGGGAGCTGTTTTTT. Based on the CDR3 plus reference TRBV5-1 and TRBJ2-2, the full variable domain is KAGVTQTPRYLIKTRGQQVTLSCSPISGHRSVSWYQQTPGQGLQFLFEYFSETQRNKGNFPGRFSGRQFSNSRSEMNVSTLELGDSALYLCASSFASGTGELFFGEGSRLTVL.

This chain links TRBV1 with TRBJ2-7; TRBD2 is taken as the D call from the table, unchecked against the DNA. TRBV1 is shown as a pseudogene. The CDR3 loop spans 13 amino acids. This CDR3 reads CASSQDRSYEQYF. In DNA, the CDR3 is TGCGCCAGCAGCCAAGATCGGTCCTACGAGCAGTACTTC.

The chain recombines TRBV19 with TRBJ2-7; D gene unclear. V lost 5 bases to trimming and J lost 2 bases, with 7 bases between them. CDR1 and CDR2 from the germline V gene are LNHDA and SQIVND (reference sequence). This CDR3 contains 12 residues. This CDR3 is CASSPGPYEQYF. The CDR3 DNA sequence: TGTGCCAGTAGTCCCGGCCCCTACGAGCAGTACTTC.

J is TRBJ1-3 and V is TRBV28; D gene unclear. Trimming removed 1 base from V and 1 base from J, with 5 bases in between. The CDR3 totals 14 residues. The germline CDR1 and CDR2 sequences are MDHEN and SYDVKM. The CDR3 sequence: CASSLSRSGNTIYF. Here the CDR3 DNA reads TGTGCCAGCAGTTTATCCAGGTCTGGAAACACCATATATTTT. Combining the CDR3 with reference TRBV28 and TRBJ1-3 gives the whole variable domain DVKVTQSSRYLVKRTGEKVFLECVQDMDHENMFWYRQDPGLGLRLIYFSYDVKMKEKGDIPEGYSVSREKKERFSLILESASTNQTSMYLCASSLSRSGNTIYFGEGSWLTVV.

The rearrangement uses TRBV5-1 and TRBJ1-1; a weak D match, TRBD1 (6 bases). Trimming pared 3 bases from V and 4 bases from J, leaving 13 bases between. The length of the CDR3 is 14 residues. Germline V lookup: CDR1 SGHRS, CDR2 YFSETQ. In DNA, the CDR3 is TGCGCCAGCAGCTACGGACAGATTAGCACTGAAGCTTTCTTT. Encoded protein: CASSYGQISTEAFF.

This clone has just one count. The chain employs TRBV14 and TRBJ1-2; 7 nucleotides align to TRBD1. The CDR3 contains 15 residues. Trimming took 0 bases from V and 5 from J; bases not matched to a gene: 6. The germline V gene has CDR1 SGHDN and CDR2 FVKESK. In DNA, the CDR3 is TGTGCCAGCAGCCAAGATCAAGGGGGCCGGTATGGCTACACCTTC. Its translation: CASSQDQGGRYGYTF.

V gene TRBV1 combines with J gene TRBJ2-7; the listed D gene, TRBD1, was not tested against the DNA. TRBV1 is deemed a pseudogene. The CDR3 contains 17 residues. CDR3 coding DNA: TGCACCAGCAGTCCTAGGACCCGGACACAGAGCTCCTACGAGCAGTACTTC. Protein product: CTSSPRTRTQSSYEQYF.

V is TRBV18 and J is TRBJ1-1; 11 positions agree with TRBD1. V shed 3 bases and J 5 bases; nucleotides not matched to a gene: 5. Germline CDR1 and CDR2: KGHSH and LQKENI. This CDR3 contains 15 residues. The CDR3 DNA reads as TGTGCCAGCTCACCCGGGACAGGGGGGCAGACTGAAGCTTTCTTT. This translates into CASSPGTGGQTEAFF.

The chain links TRBV28 to TRBJ1-1, with D uncertain. The CDR3 is 13 residues long. Trimming left V 7 bases short and J 6 bases short, with 15 bases between. Germline values: CDR1 MDHEN, CDR2 SYDVKM. CDR3: CASTVAGEPEAFF. The DNA of the CDR3 is TGTGCCAGCACTGTTGCCGGGGAACCTGAAGCTTTCTTT.

The rearrangement joins TRBV23-1 to TRBJ2-5, with D unresolved. TRBV23-1 is assigned to the ORF class and has an uncertain function. Trimming removed 6 bases at V and 7 bases at J, with 15 bases between. The CDR3 covers 13 residues. The CDR3 nucleotides are TGCGCCAGCAGCCAAGAGTCCCCGGGGACCCAGTACTTC. The encoded protein is CASSQESPGTQYF.

This sequence joins TRBV25-1 and TRBJ2-5, with 10 bases matching TRBD2. Looked up from germline, CDR1 is MGHDK and CDR2 is SYGVNS. The CDR3 spans 15 residues. The J segment lost 7 bases and the V segment lost 3 bases, leaving 8 bases of the junction unmatched. CDR3 sequence: CASSDQAGGARTQYF. The CDR3 nucleotides read TGTGCCAGCAGTGATCAAGCGGGGGGGGCAAGGACCCAGTACTTC.